The following is a T cell receptor beta chain sequence with its context. No antigen is known for it. This entry is derived from a study of OX40 agonist ivuxolimab in advanced cancers. Across the whole study: The dose of intravenous ivuxolimab that patients received every 2 weeks ranged from 0.01 to 10 mg/kg. People in dose escalation had one of these cancers: hepatocellular carcinoma, melanoma, renal cell or head and neck cancer.

Study results and limitations: Both CD4+ and CD8+ T cell populations in blood had undergone clonal expansion by week 6 at 0.1 to 3.0 mg/kg.

Excluded were patients having autoimmune disease history or systemic immunosuppression. Germline loops: CDR1 SGHRS, CDR2 YFSETQ. The V gene end was trimmed by 2 bases and the J gene end by 0 bases; junction bases not matched to a gene: 6. The CDR3 has 17 amino acids. The assay was immunoSEQ multiplex PCR, and TCRdb's table has in-frame clones only and misses some. The sample lists some 46,000 clones; roughly 86% were seen once. The sample here was CD4+ or CD8+ T cells sorted from blood, taken in a trial of the OX40 agonist ivuxolimab. The V gene is TRBV5-1, the J gene TRBJ2-3; TRBD1 aligns across 10 bases. This receptor was taken from an adult with an advanced solid tumor such as melanoma, head and neck, liver or kidney cancer. For the CDR3, the DNA is TGCGCCAGCAGCTTAGGACAGGGGGGAAGGAGCACAGATACGCAGTATTTT. Protein sequence: CASSLGQGGRSTDTQYF.